What follows are 25 T cell receptor beta chains derived from one specimen sequenced in a study of beta chain features in type 1 diabetes. Expressed TCRB transcripts got sequenced, as all isolated RNA was reverse transcribed. Produced via immunoSEQ multiplex PCR; TCRdb's table is partial and in-frame only. The sample lists nearly 250,000 clones; roughly 13% were seen once. The sample was naive CD4+ T cells from blood. All receptors come from a woman aged 40 to 50 in good health.

In its sample, this clone was seen a few times. The chain couples TRBV27 to TRBJ1-1; tentatively, D is TRBD1 (6 bases). The CDR3 length is 15 residues. Germline assignment: CDR1 MNHEY and CDR2 SMNVEV (reference sequence). V was clipped by 3 bases and J by 5 bases, with 16 bases between them. The CDR3 DNA reads TGTGCCAGCAGTTTTCGACTTTACGGACAGACTGAAGCTTTCTTT. Its protein product is CASSFRLYGQTEAFF.

This clone was detected only a few times. The chain employs TRBV28 and TRBJ2-3; 13 nucleotides align to TRBD2. The CDR3 length is 17 residues. From germline, CDR1 is MDHEN and CDR2 SYDVKM. V was pared by 8 bases and J by 7 bases, with 15 bases of the junction left unmatched. The CDR3 DNA sequence: TGTGCCAGCCAACACCGGCAGGGACTAGCGGGGTTCAATACGCAGTATTTT. Amino acids: CASQHRQGLAGFNTQYF.

V gene TRBV9 combines with J gene TRBJ2-5; the D gene is possibly TRBD1 (6 bases). Deletions cut 4 bases from V and 1 base from J, with 17 bases between. Germline V CDR1 and CDR2: SGDLS, YYNGEE. The CDR3 sequence is 16 residues long. The CDR3 loop reads CASSPQGHRPQETQYF. The CDR3 DNA follows: TGTGCCAGCAGCCCCCAGGGACACCGACCCCAAGAGACCCAGTACTTC.

Only a few counts were recorded for this clone. V is TRBV29-1 and J is TRBJ1-1; weak D call: TRBD1 (6 bases). Germline V gene sequence: CDR1 SQVTM, CDR2 ANQGSEA. V gave up 3 bases and J gave up 0 bases, with 11 bases separating them. The CDR3 is 14 amino acids. The CDR3 protein is CSVDQQGMNTEAFF. CDR3 nucleotide sequence: TGCAGCGTTGACCAGCAGGGGATGAACACTGAAGCTTTCTTT.

This clone came up a few times. CDR3 coding DNA: TGTGCCAGCAGCTTCGGGGGATCCGCTGAAGCTTTCTTT. Translating it yields CASSFGGSAEAFF. This sequence joins TRBV5-4 and TRBJ1-1, with D possibly being TRBD1 (5 bases). Trimming pared 2 bases from V and 6 bases from J, leaving 11 bases between. The CDR3 loop spans 13 amino acids. Germline CDR1 SGHNT, CDR2 YYREEE (reference sequence).

This clone occurred a few times. The V gene is TRBV6-5, the J gene TRBJ2-2; the D is unclear. The CDR3 is 13 residues long. V was cut by 6 bases and J by 4 bases, with 9 bases left in between. Germline assignment: CDR1 MNHEY and CDR2 SVGAGI. The CDR3 loop reads CASRHIPTGELFF. The CDR3 DNA sequence: TGTGCCAGCAGACACATCCCCACCGGGGAGCTGTTTTTT.

The chain has TRBV5-1 and TRBJ1-6; D uncertain. V was cut by 1 base and J by 8 bases, with 13 bases left in between. The germline V gene has CDR1 SGHRS and CDR2 YFSETQ. The CDR3 contains 15 residues. Here the CDR3 DNA reads TGCGCCAGCAGCTTGTCCGGGTCGGGAGATTCACCCCTCCACTTT. This sequence encodes CASSLSGSGDSPLHF.

The rearrangement uses TRBV10-1 and TRBJ2-3, with 9 bases fitting TRBD1. This CDR3 has 14 amino acids. V lost 6 bases and J lost 0; bases outside the gene matches: 1. Germline V gives CDR1 WNHNN, CDR2 SYGVQD (reference sequence). The CDR3 DNA reads as TGCGCCAGCAGGGGACAGGGTAGCACAGATACGCAGTATTTT. Translation gives CASRGQGSTDTQYF.

The chain joins TRBV9 to TRBJ2-5; 9 bases are shared with TRBD1. Germline assignment: CDR1 SGDLS and CDR2 YYNGEE. The CDR3 runs to 15 residues. The junction had 7 bases not matched to a gene; V was cut back by 3 bases and J by 4 bases. DNA for the CDR3: TGTGCCAGCAGCGCGTCGGGACAGGGTGGAGAGACCCAGTACTTC. Translation: CASSASGQGGETQYF.

This clone has only a few counts. The chain recombines TRBV2 with TRBJ2-3, with D possibly TRBD1 on 6 matching bases. In germline, CDR1 is SNHLY, CDR2 FYNNEI. Trimming pared 6 bases from V and 1 base from J, leaving 14 bases between. The CDR3 loop spans 15 amino acids. The DNA of the CDR3 is TGTGCCAGCAGCGGCACAGGGATGCGCACAGATACGCAGTATTTT. Its protein is CASSGTGMRTDTQYF.

V and J are TRBV6-5 and TRBJ2-7; TRBD2 matches 7 bases. Germline-derived CDR1 and CDR2 are MNHEY and SVGAGI. This CDR3 is 16 amino acids long. Trimming cost V 2 bases and J 4 bases; bases outside gene matches: 11. The CDR3 loop reads CASSYRRGGAGYEQYF. The CDR3 DNA reads as TGTGCCAGCAGTTACCGCCGGGGAGGGGCGGGGTACGAGCAGTACTTC.

The chain has TRBV27 and TRBJ2-3; D not certain. Germline CDR1 MNHEY, CDR2 SMNVEV (reference sequence). The CDR3 extends over 12 amino acids. V dropped 5 bases and J dropped 4 bases, with 7 bases sitting between them. The CDR3 spells CASSRWPDTQYF. In DNA, the CDR3 is TGTGCCAGCAGTCGTTGGCCAGATACGCAGTATTTT.

The chain combines TRBV18 with TRBJ2-5; possible D gene TRBD1, 6 bases. The germline gives CDR1 KGHSH, CDR2 LQKENI. This CDR3 region has 16 residues. With 4 bases removed from V and 0 bases from J, the gap between germline ends came to 15 bases. CDR3: CASSHPGHSYQETQYF. The CDR3 DNA reads TGTGCCAGCTCACACCCGGGACATTCGTACCAAGAGACCCAGTACTTC.

V gene TRBV9 combines with J gene TRBJ1-2; 8 nucleotides match TRBD1. V dropped 0 bases and J dropped 3; count of bases not matched to a gene: 4. The germline gives CDR1 SGDLS, CDR2 YYNGEE. The CDR3 is 15 amino acids. This CDR3 reads CASSVGAGGDYGYTF. In DNA, the CDR3 is TGTGCCAGCAGCGTAGGGGCAGGGGGCGACTATGGCTACACCTTC. Together with reference TRBV9 and TRBJ1-2, the CDR3 gives the full variable domain: DSGVTQTPKHLITATGQRVTLRCSPRSGDLSVYWYQQSLDQGLQFLIQYYNGEERAKGNILERFSAQQFPDLHSELNLSSLELGDSALYFCASSVGAGGDYGYTFGSGTRLTVV.

The CDR3 DNA reads TGTGCCAGTGGAACAGGGGCGGGACGAAATGAGCAGTTCTTC. Encoded protein: CASGTGAGRNEQFF. This sequence joins TRBV19 and TRBJ2-1; possible D gene TRBD1, 7 bases. The CDR3 runs to 14 residues. Germline values: CDR1 LNHDA, CDR2 SQIVND (reference sequence). V lost 8 bases to trimming and J lost 7 bases, with 18 bases between them. The variable domain in full, with the rest retrieved from reference TRBV19 and TRBJ2-1, is DGGITQSPKYLFRKEGQNVTLSCEQNLNHDAMYWYRQDPGQGLRLIYYSQIVNDFQKGDIAEGYSVSREKKESFPLTVTSAQKNPTAFYLCASGTGAGRNEQFFGPGTRLTVL.

This clone was counted only a few times. This chain joins TRBV2 and TRBJ1-6; TRBD1 matches at 9 bases. This CDR3 is 16 amino acids long. CDR1 and CDR2 from the germline V gene are SNHLY and FYNNEI. The V segment lost 5 bases and the J segment 6 bases; nucleotides outside the gene matches: 8. CDR3 DNA sequence: TGTGCCAGCAGTTACGACAGGGGGAAGGGTAATTCACCCCTCCACTTT. Its protein is CASSYDRGKGNSPLHF. Together with reference TRBV2 and TRBJ1-6, the CDR3 gives the full variable domain: EPEVTQTPSHQVTQMGQEVILRCVPISNHLYFYWYRQILGQKVEFLVSFYNNEISEKSEIFDDQFSVERPDGSNFTLKIRSTKLEDSAMYFCASSYDRGKGNSPLHFGNGTRLTVT.

In its sample, this clone was seen a few times. Other nucleotide sequences from this sample produce the same CDR3. This chain links TRBV7-2 with TRBJ1-2; 10 bases match TRBD1. V gave up 4 bases and J gave up 4 bases; unmatched junction bases: 3. Germline V CDR1 and CDR2: SGHTA, FQGNSA. CDR3 length: 14 residues. The CDR3 here is CASSSRDRGYGYTF. CDR3 bases: TGTGCCAGCAGCTCTAGGGACAGGGGCTATGGCTACACCTTC.

CDR3 in amino acids: CASSYPLSGANVLTF. DNA of the CDR3: TGTGCCAGCAGTTACCCCTTGTCTGGGGCCAACGTCCTGACTTTC. The rearrangement joins TRBV6-6 to TRBJ2-6; no reliable D call. Germline V gene data show CDR1 as MNHNY and CDR2 as SVGAGI (reference sequence). The CDR3 is 15 amino acids. Trimming left V 2 bases short and J 1 base short, with 6 bases between.

This rearrangement joins TRBV2 to TRBJ1-1, with D unresolved. V was pared by 6 bases and J by 1 base, with 12 bases between. The CDR3 contains 14 residues. Germline V gives CDR1 SNHLY, CDR2 FYNNEI. The CDR3 DNA is TGTGCCAGCAGCGTGCTCACAGCGAACACTGAAGCTTTCTTT. Protein: CASSVLTANTEAFF.

This clone has only a few counts. This chain uses TRBV5-1 with TRBJ2-5; 8 nucleotides line up with TRBD1. The CDR3 is made up of 14 amino acids. The V gene end was trimmed by 3 bases and the J gene end by 4 bases; junction bases not matched to a gene: 5. Germline CDR1 is SGHRS and CDR2 is YFSETQ. The CDR3 protein is CASSYDRGGETQYF. For the CDR3, the DNA is TGCGCCAGCAGCTACGACAGGGGCGGAGAGACCCAGTACTTC.

This clone was seen a handful of times. This chain joins TRBV2 and TRBJ1-6; a weak D match, TRBD1 (6 bases). The CDR3 has 17 residues. Trimming pared 6 bases from V and 6 bases from J, leaving 21 bases between. Per the germline V gene, CDR1 is SNHLY and CDR2 is FYNNEI. CDR3 sequence reads: CASRGSTGSRGNSPLHF. The CDR3 DNA follows: TGTGCCAGCAGGGGAAGTACAGGGTCTAGGGGTAATTCACCCCTCCACTTT.

This clone has just a few counts. The chain employs TRBV20-1 and TRBJ1-2; tentatively, D is TRBD1 (5 bases). CDR1 is DFQATT and CDR2 is SNEGSKA in the germline V gene (reference sequence). V was cut by 6 bases and J by 12 bases, with 14 bases left in between. The CDR3 runs to 10 residues. The CDR3 DNA follows: TGCAGTGCCTGGAAGGACACTCACACCTTC. Translated: CSAWKDTHTF.

The sample holds a few counts of this clone. The sample has other DNA sequences that encode this CDR3 too. This sequence joins TRBV18 and TRBJ2-7, with a tentative D call TRBD2 (6 bases). Germline lookup yields CDR1 KGHSH and CDR2 LQKENI. The CDR3 consists of 15 residues. V was clipped by 2 bases and J by 2 bases, with 13 bases between them. The CDR3 reads CASSPAGGPTYEQYF. The CDR3 coding sequence is TGTGCCAGCTCACCAGCCGGGGGACCCACCTACGAGCAGTACTTC.

The sample holds a few counts of this clone. The rearrangement uses TRBV2 and TRBJ2-7; D gene ambiguous. V lost 6 bases and J lost 7, with 16 bases in between. CDR3 size: 13 residues. Germline CDR1 and CDR2: SNHLY and FYNNEI. This CDR3 reads CASSIARESEQYF. DNA for the CDR3: TGTGCCAGCAGCATTGCTAGAGAGTCGGAGCAGTACTTC.

The DNA of the CDR3 is TGTGCCATCAGTGAGTTGGGACAGAACTATGGCTACACCTTC. Its protein product is CAISELGQNYGYTF. This chain links TRBV10-3 with TRBJ1-2; 7 bases agree with TRBD1. Germline loops: CDR1 ENHRY, CDR2 SYGVKD. Germline trimming cut 1 base from V and 2 bases from J; bases unmatched to any gene: 1. There are 14 residues in the CDR3.